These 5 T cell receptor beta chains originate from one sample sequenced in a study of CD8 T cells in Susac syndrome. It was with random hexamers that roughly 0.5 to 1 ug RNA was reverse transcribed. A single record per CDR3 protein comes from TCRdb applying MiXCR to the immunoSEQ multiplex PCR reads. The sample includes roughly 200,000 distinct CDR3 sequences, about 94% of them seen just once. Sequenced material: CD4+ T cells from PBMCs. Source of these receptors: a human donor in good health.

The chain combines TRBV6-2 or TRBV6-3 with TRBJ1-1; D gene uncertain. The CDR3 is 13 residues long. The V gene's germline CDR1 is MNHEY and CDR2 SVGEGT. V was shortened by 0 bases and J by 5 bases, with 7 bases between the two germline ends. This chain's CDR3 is CASSYSTWTEAFF. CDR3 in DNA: TGTGCCAGCAGTTACTCGACGTGGACTGAAGCTTTCTTT.

CDR3 nucleotides: TGTGCCAGCAGCCAAGACGCTCGGCAGCCCCAGCATTTT. Encoded protein: CASSQDARQPQHF. This chain uses TRBV3-1 with TRBJ1-5; D is unresolved. CDR1 LGHDT and CDR2 YNNKEL come from the germline V gene (reference sequence). CDR3 length equals 13 residues. The V gene lost 0 bases and the J gene lost 7 bases, with 7 bases spanning the gap.

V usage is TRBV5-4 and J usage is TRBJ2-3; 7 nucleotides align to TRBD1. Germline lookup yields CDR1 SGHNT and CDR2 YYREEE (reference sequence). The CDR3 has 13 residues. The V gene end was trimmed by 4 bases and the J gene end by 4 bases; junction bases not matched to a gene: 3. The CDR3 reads CASSEGAADTQYF. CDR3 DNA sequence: TGTGCCAGCAGCGAGGGGGCCGCAGATACGCAGTATTTT.

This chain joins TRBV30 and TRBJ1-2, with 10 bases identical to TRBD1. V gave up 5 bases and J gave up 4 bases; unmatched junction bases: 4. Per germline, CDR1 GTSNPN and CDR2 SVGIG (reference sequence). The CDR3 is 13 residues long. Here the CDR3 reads CAWGTGDIYGYTF. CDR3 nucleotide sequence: TGTGCCTGGGGGACAGGGGACATCTATGGCTACACCTTC.

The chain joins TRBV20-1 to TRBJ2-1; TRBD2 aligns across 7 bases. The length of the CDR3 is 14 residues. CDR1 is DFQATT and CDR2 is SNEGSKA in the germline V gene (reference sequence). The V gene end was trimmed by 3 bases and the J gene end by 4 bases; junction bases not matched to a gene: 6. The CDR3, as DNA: TGCAGTGCTAGGGGACTATTTGGGTACAATGAGCAGTTCTTC. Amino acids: CSARGLFGYNEQFF.